This T cell receptor beta chain was documented in a study of T-cell reconstitution after alpha-beta-depleted transplantation in children. General study points: Where alpha-beta T cells came from about two months after transplant was reportedly several hundred expanded graft clones.

Unique molecular identifiers were used to barcode this TCRbeta library. In TCRdb, the PCR reads were re-called with MiXCR into one record per CDR3 protein. Here the sample spans 530,000 or so distinct CDR3 sequences, over 25% being singletons. This clonotype showed up just a few times. Its antigen is not known. The V end was cut by 3 bases, the J end by 4 bases, with 8 bases between. The CDR3 is 13 residues long. The rearrangement uses TRBV12-3 or TRBV12-4 and TRBJ2-3, with D possibly being TRBD1 or TRBD2 (5 bases each). This receptor was identified in a boy under three years old with Wiskott-Aldrich syndrome, due to receive a stem cell transplant. The sample consisted of PBMCs, taken before TCRalphabeta/CD19-depleted stem cell transplant. For the CDR3, the DNA is TGTGCCAGCAGTTTCGGGGCCCCAGATACGCAGTATTTT. Its translation: CASSFGAPDTQYF.